Listed here are 31 T cell receptor beta chains from one sample, sequenced in a study of prognosis after radiotherapy for stage I lung cancer. Starting from genomic DNA, TCR beta CDR3 was amplified through two-round multiplex PCR. Primers were specific to each TRBV and TRBJ gene in first-round PCR. TCRdb recomputed calls from the multiplex PCR reads with MiXCR, one row per CDR3 protein. The profile shows roughly 23,000 distinct CDR3 sequences, around 37% of them singletons. Material: PBMCs, obtained before or after stereotactic body radiation therapy (not recorded which). The receptors come from a donor aged 50 or older with non-small cell lung cancer.

The rearrangement links TRBV30 to TRBJ1-2; D might be TRBD1 (6 bases). Germline CDR1 GTSNPN, CDR2 SVGIG (reference sequence). The CDR3 length is 17 residues. Trimming took off 7 bases at V and 2 bases at J, with 26 bases between the two ends. The CDR3 nucleotides are TGTGCCTACAACGAAGGACAGATTTCTACACTGAACTATGGCTACACCTTC. This translates into CAYNEGQISTLNYGYTF.

J is TRBJ2-2 and V is TRBV2; D remains ambiguous. Germline V gene lookup returns CDR1 SNHLY and CDR2 FYNNEI. This CDR3 has 12 amino acids. Trimming stripped 3 bases from V and 5 bases from J, with 4 bases between. The CDR3 coding sequence is TGTGCCAGCAGTGACAGAACCGGGGAGCTGTTTTTT. It yields the protein CASSDRTGELFF. The full variable domain, its missing parts supplied by reference TRBV2 and TRBJ2-2, is EPEVTQTPSHQVTQMGQEVILRCVPISNHLYFYWYRQILGQKVEFLVSFYNNEISEKSEIFDDQFSVERPDGSNFTLKIRSTKLEDSAMYFCASSDRTGELFFGEGSRLTVL.

The chain links TRBV20-1 to TRBJ1-5; 7 positions agree with TRBD1. This CDR3 has 13 amino acids. Germline CDR1 reads DFQATT; CDR2 reads SNEGSKA (reference sequence). V lost 4 bases to trimming and J lost 7 bases; unmatched junction nucleotides: 7. CDR3: CSATDRARQPQHF. In DNA, the CDR3 is TGCAGTGCTACTGACAGGGCTCGACAGCCCCAGCATTTT.

The V and J genes are TRBV30 and TRBJ1-3, with 7 bases matching TRBD1. The CDR3 length is 12 residues. Losses at the gene ends were 5 bases for V and 7 bases for J; bases not matched to a gene: 5. Germline CDR1 is GTSNPN and CDR2 is SVGIG (reference sequence). The CDR3: CAWLTGSNTIYF. For the CDR3, the DNA is TGTGCCTGGCTGACAGGGAGTAACACCATATATTTT.

The sample holds many counts of this clonotype. The gene calls are TRBV4-1 and TRBJ2-5; TRBD1 aligns across 7 bases. Germline V CDR1 and CDR2: MGHRA, YSYEKL. V gave up 3 bases and J gave up 5 bases; unmatched junction bases: 6. This CDR3 contains 14 residues. The CDR3, as DNA: TGCGCCAGCAGCCATGATGACAGGGCTGAGACCCAGTACTTC. Its translation is CASSHDDRAETQYF.

This clonotype was counted at least ten times. This chain links TRBV6-1 with TRBJ2-7; the match to TRBD1 covers 8 bases. The V gene end was trimmed by 5 bases and the J gene end by 0 bases; junction bases not matched to a gene: 21. This CDR3 is 20 amino acids long. The germline V gene encodes CDR1 MNHNS and CDR2 SASEGT. This CDR3 reads CASSPRLWTGPSASSYEQYF. The CDR3 nucleotides read TGTGCCAGCAGTCCGCGTCTATGGACAGGGCCTAGCGCGAGCTCCTACGAGCAGTACTTC.

In its sample, this clonotype was seen many times. V usage is TRBV5-1 and J usage is TRBJ2-5, with D unresolved. The CDR3 spans 14 residues. Deletions cut 0 bases from V and 1 base from J, with 7 bases between. The germline V gene has CDR1 SGHRS and CDR2 YFSETQ. The CDR3 region is CASSLGPAQETQYF. The CDR3 nucleotides are TGCGCCAGCAGCTTGGGCCCAGCCCAAGAGACCCAGTACTTC.

This clonotype was detected ten times or more. CDR3 DNA sequence: TGCAGTGGGCGGACAGGGGGCGACTATGGCTACACCTTC. Its protein is CSGRTGGDYGYTF. The chain recombines TRBV20-1 with TRBJ1-2; 11 bases align to TRBD1. This CDR3 comprises 13 residues. Germline-derived CDR1 and CDR2 are DFQATT and SNEGSKA (reference sequence). With 7 bases clipped from V and 3 bases from J, the junction kept 4 bases outside the gene matches.

The table lists this clonotype with many counts. The chain is built from TRBV19 and TRBJ2-5; perhaps TRBD1 as D (6 bases). The V gene's germline CDR1 is LNHDA and CDR2 SQIVND (reference sequence). This CDR3 is 14 amino acids long. Trimming removed 0 bases from V and 3 bases from J, with 8 bases in between. DNA for the CDR3: TGTGCCAGTAGTATAGAAGGGGGTGAAGAGACCCAGTACTTC. Protein sequence: CASSIEGGEETQYF.

This clonotype came up many times. This chain connects TRBV9 to TRBJ2-5, with 9 bases fitting TRBD2. The CDR3 sequence is 16 residues long. CDR1 is SGDLS and CDR2 is YYNGEE in the germline V gene. Trimming removed 0 bases from V and 2 bases from J; junction bases left unmatched: 5. In DNA form, the CDR3 reads TGTGCCAGCAGCGTAGCGGCTAGCGGGACGCAAGAGACCCAGTACTTC. This gives the protein CASSVAASGTQETQYF.

Ten or more counts support this clonotype. The chain employs TRBV2 and TRBJ1-3; D remains ambiguous. V was shortened by 4 bases and J by 2 bases, with 9 bases between the two germline ends. Germline values: CDR1 SNHLY, CDR2 FYNNEI. CDR3 length equals 14 residues. CDR3 protein: CASSAIGAGNTIYF. In DNA, the CDR3 is TGTGCCAGCAGTGCGATCGGAGCTGGAAACACCATATATTTT.

The V and J genes are TRBV6-1 and TRBJ2-3, with a weak D call TRBD2 (6 bases). Germline loops: CDR1 MNHNS, CDR2 SASEGT. The CDR3 totals 16 residues. Trimming pared 5 bases from V and 4 bases from J, leaving 19 bases between. The CDR3 DNA follows: TGTGCCAGCAGTCGTCTAGCGCGAGGTGGGGCAGATACGCAGTATTTT. The encoded protein is CASSRLARGGADTQYF.

This clonotype was recorded many times. This rearrangement joins TRBV5-1 to TRBJ2-7; no firm D call. The V end was cut by 5 bases, the J end by 5 bases, with 20 bases between. Germline lookup yields CDR1 SGHRS and CDR2 YFSETQ. The CDR3 is 15 amino acids. CDR3 region: CASRIGVSQWNEQYF. CDR3 sequence (DNA): TGCGCCAGCAGGATTGGGGTATCTCAATGGAACGAGCAGTACTTC. Combining the CDR3 with reference TRBV5-1 and TRBJ2-7 gives the whole variable domain KAGVTQTPRYLIKTRGQQVTLSCSPISGHRSVSWYQQTPGQGLQFLFEYFSETQRNKGNFPGRFSGRQFSNSRSEMNVSTLELGDSALYLCASRIGVSQWNEQYFGPGTRLTVT.

As to this clonotype: Its ends do not fully match the called genes, so a read error is possible. J is TRBJ2-7 and V is TRBV20-1; a possible D gene is TRBD2 (6 bases). CDR1 is DFQATT and CDR2 is SNEGSKA in the germline V gene (reference sequence). This CDR3 comprises 15 residues. CDR3 bases: TGCAGTGCTAGAGATTTCGGTCGGCAGGAGGGCGAGAAGTACTTC. It specifies CSARDFGRQEGEKYF.

This chain connects TRBV6-2 or TRBV6-3 to TRBJ2-3; a possible D gene is TRBD2 (9 bases). Trimming shortened V by 10 bases and J by 3 bases, and 35 bases separated the two germline ends. This CDR3 is built from 20 residues. Per the germline V gene, CDR1 is MNHEY and CDR2 is SVGEGT. For the CDR3, the DNA is TGTGCCATCCGAAGAGTTAGCGGGAGTACCGGGACAGGAGGGACAGATACGCAGTATTTT. This codes for CAIRRVSGSTGTGGTDTQYF.

The chain combines TRBV7-2 with TRBJ1-3, with D perhaps TRBD1 (5 bases). This CDR3 region has 15 residues. Trimming took off 0 bases at V and 4 bases at J, with 10 bases between the two ends. Germline CDR1 is SGHTA and CDR2 is FQGNSA. The CDR3 is CASSLAGTSGNTIYF. The CDR3 DNA reads TGTGCCAGCAGCTTAGCCGGGACGTCAGGAAACACCATATATTTT.

V and J are TRBV12-3 or TRBV12-4 and TRBJ2-2; 11 bases fit TRBD2. The V segment lost 6 bases and the J segment 6 bases; nucleotides outside the gene matches: 9. The CDR3 sequence is 16 residues long. CDR3 nucleotides: TGTGCCAGCAGCGCAAGACTAGCGGGGTATTCCGGGGAGCTGTTTTTT. Its protein product is CASSARLAGYSGELFF.

Comment on this clonotype: The junction departs from germline at one end; a sequencing error may be responsible. V is TRBV6-2 or TRBV6-3 and J is TRBJ2-5, with 10 bases aligning to TRBD2. The germline V gene has CDR1 MNHEY and CDR2 SVGEGT. The CDR3 sequence is 15 residues long. The CDR3 is CARRPSGRIWETQYF. Written as DNA, the CDR3 is TGTGCCAGAAGGCCTAGCGGGAGAATTTGGGAGACACAGTACTTC.

This clonotype was counted at least ten times. The CDR3 DNA follows: TGTGCCAGCAGGCCTGACAGGGTCTGGGGCTACACCTTC. As protein: CASRPDRVWGYTF. The V gene is TRBV7-2, the J gene TRBJ1-2; TRBD1 aligns across 7 bases. The CDR3 is 13 amino acids. Germline-derived CDR1 and CDR2 are SGHTA and FQGNSA. The J segment lost 8 bases and the V segment lost 6 bases, leaving 9 bases of the junction unmatched.

This clonotype appeared many times. The chain joins TRBV12-3 or TRBV12-4 to TRBJ2-1; 11 nucleotides match TRBD2. This CDR3 has 13 amino acids. After removal of 8 bases from V and 8 bases from J, the junction contained 5 bases not matched to a gene. CDR3 nucleotides: TGTGCCAGCGGACTAGCGGGTGTCCATGAGCAGTTCTTC. Translation: CASGLAGVHEQFF.

This clonotype came up many times. J is TRBJ1-1 and V is TRBV20-1; perhaps TRBD1 as D (6 bases). The CDR3 runs 17 residues. Between the trimmed V and J ends, which lost 2 bases and 0 bases, there was a span of 19 bases. Per germline, CDR1 DFQATT and CDR2 SNEGSKA (reference sequence). The CDR3 reads CSARPGTPFGLNTEAFF. The CDR3 coding sequence is TGCAGTGCTAGACCCGGGACACCGTTCGGGCTGAACACTGAAGCTTTCTTT.

This rearrangement joins TRBV20-1 to TRBJ2-3, with 8 bases matching TRBD2. The CDR3 is 16 amino acids. V gave up 0 bases and J gave up 2 bases; unmatched junction bases: 7. The germline gives CDR1 DFQATT, CDR2 SNEGSKA (reference sequence). The CDR3 sequence: CSARDYSGGFTDTQYF. As DNA, the CDR3 is TGCAGTGCTAGAGATTACTCGGGAGGGTTCACAGATACGCAGTATTTT.

This clonotype was picked up many times. V gene TRBV6-1 combines with J gene TRBJ1-2; tentatively, D is TRBD1 (5 bases). CDR1 and CDR2 (germline): MNHNS, SASEGT. The CDR3 consists of 14 residues. Trimming took 4 bases from V and 2 from J, leaving 11 bases between them. The CDR3 DNA follows: TGTGCCAGCAGTGCTGGGACCAAAAACTATGGCTACACCTTC. Protein: CASSAGTKNYGYTF.

The gene calls are TRBV27 and TRBJ2-7, with 8 bases lining up with TRBD1. Per germline, CDR1 MNHEY and CDR2 SMNVEV (reference sequence). Trimming took 5 bases from V and 1 from J; bases not matched to a gene: 10. The CDR3 loop spans 16 amino acids. DNA for the CDR3: TGTGCCAGCAGTCCTCTCTGGACAGGGAAATCCTACGAGCAGTACTTC. This translates into CASSPLWTGKSYEQYF.

This clonotype was counted only a few times. A read error may be the cause here, since a much bigger clone is one base away. The genes are TRBV3-1 and TRBJ2-5, with a weak D call TRBD1 (6 bases). From germline, CDR1 is LGHDT and CDR2 YNNKEL (reference sequence). This CDR3 contains 14 residues. This chain's CDR3 is CASIQAGDQETQYF. CDR3 bases: TGTGCCAGCATCCAAGCAGGGGACCAAGAGACCCAGTACTTC.

The chain couples TRBV7-2 to TRBJ1-2, with TRBD1 matching 7 bases. The CDR3 is made up of 14 amino acids. Per germline, CDR1 SGHTA and CDR2 FQGNSA. V lost 6 bases and J lost 7; bases outside the gene matches: 11. CDR3 amino acids: CASSLGAGGPGYTF. CDR3 coding DNA: TGTGCCAGCAGTTTGGGGGCAGGGGGGCCTGGCTACACCTTC.

This clonotype was seen ten or more times. The chain uses TRBV2 and TRBJ2-7; 7 bases align to TRBD1. Germline-derived CDR1 and CDR2 are SNHLY and FYNNEI. Trimming took 5 bases from V and 0 from J; bases not matched to a gene: 4. CDR3 length equals 14 residues. CDR3 protein: CASSFGDSSYEQYF. CDR3 in DNA: TGTGCCAGCAGTTTCGGGGACAGCTCCTACGAGCAGTACTTC. The full variable domain, with the rest looked up from reference TRBV2 and TRBJ2-7, is EPEVTQTPSHQVTQMGQEVILRCVPISNHLYFYWYRQILGQKVEFLVSFYNNEISEKSEIFDDQFSVERPDGSNFTLKIRSTKLEDSAMYFCASSFGDSSYEQYFGPGTRLTVT.

At least ten counts were recorded for this clonotype. The chain couples TRBV12-3 or TRBV12-4 to TRBJ1-2, with D possibly matching TRBD1 (5 bases). Trimming cost V 7 bases and J 7 bases, with 16 bases left between them. CDR3 length: 13 residues. The CDR3 protein is CASTLSQGVGYTF. The DNA of the CDR3 is TGTGCCAGCACCCTCTCTCAAGGGGTTGGCTACACCTTC.

The table lists this clonotype with many counts. This chain joins TRBV18 and TRBJ1-1; D perhaps matches TRBD1 (5 bases). CDR3 size: 17 residues. Germline-derived CDR1 and CDR2 are KGHSH and LQKENI. Trimming removed 5 bases from V and 0 bases from J, with 19 bases in between. CDR3 residues: CASSKNGVGALNTEAFF. The CDR3 nucleotides read TGTGCCAGCTCAAAGAACGGAGTTGGGGCACTGAACACTGAAGCTTTCTTT.

The chain employs TRBV20-1 and TRBJ2-5; 10 bases align to TRBD2. After removal of 3 bases from V and 0 bases from J, the junction contained 19 bases not matched to a gene. Germline V lookup: CDR1 DFQATT, CDR2 SNEGSKA (reference sequence). This CDR3 spans 20 amino acids. The DNA of the CDR3 is TGCAGTGCTAGCGGTGGTAGCGGGAGGCTCGGGGGCCGTGACCAAGAGACCCAGTACTTC. Its protein product is CSASGGSGRLGGRDQETQYF.

A note on this clonotype: A read error is likely here: a far larger clone is one base away. The chain combines TRBV6-4 with TRBJ2-2; 10 bases are a match to TRBD2. The V gene end was trimmed by 6 bases and the J gene end by 6 bases; junction bases not matched to a gene: 10. Germline CDR1 is MRHNA and CDR2 is SNTAGT. There are 16 residues in the CDR3. The DNA of the CDR3 is TGTGCCAGCAGCCCCAACTCTAGCGGGAGACCCGGGGAGCTGTTTTTT. The encoded protein is CASSPNSSGRPGELFF.